These 21 T cell receptor beta chains came from one sample sequenced in a study of blood T cell repertoires in COVID-19. Clones were sequenced by immunoSEQ multiplex PCR, and TCRdb holds only the in-frame ones, with some missing. The table includes about 220,000 clones, 84% detected once. Specimen: peripheral blood. These receptors were obtained from a young man with active or convalescent COVID-19.

The chain joins TRBV19 to TRBJ2-3, with TRBD1 identical over 7 bases. CDR1 and CDR2 from the germline V gene are LNHDA and SQIVND (reference sequence). The CDR3 covers 14 residues. V lost 5 bases and J lost 5; bases outside the gene matches: 7. The CDR3 sequence: CASSRQGSVDTQYF. The CDR3 nucleotides are TGTGCCAGTAGTCGACAGGGATCTGTAGATACGCAGTATTTT.

The chain recombines TRBV7-2 with TRBJ2-1; D is perhaps TRBD2 (5 bases). Germline assignment: CDR1 SGHTA and CDR2 FQGNSA. Trimming took 4 bases from V and 9 from J, leaving 16 bases between them. CDR3 length: 14 amino acids. The CDR3 reads CASSSSRGSAEQFF. The CDR3 DNA reads as TGTGCCAGCAGCTCCTCCAGAGGGAGCGCTGAGCAGTTCTTC.

The count of this clone is one. The chain recombines TRBV4-1 with TRBJ2-5; D is perhaps TRBD1 (6 bases). There are 14 residues in the CDR3. Germline V lookup: CDR1 MGHRA, CDR2 YSYEKL. Trimming shortened V by 3 bases and J by 5 bases, and 13 bases separated the two germline ends. CDR3: CASSQMGAGETQYF. As DNA, the CDR3 is TGCGCCAGCAGCCAGATGGGGGCCGGGGAGACCCAGTACTTC.

This clone was observed a few times. At one of its ends the junction is not consistent with the germline gene, which may arise from a read error. Different DNA sequences within this sample yield the same CDR3. This chain links TRBV24-1 with TRBJ1-5; 7 nucleotides line up with TRBD1. Per the germline V gene, CDR1 is KGHDR and CDR2 is SFDVKD. The CDR3 runs to 13 residues. The CDR3 here is CATSGQGNQPQHF. In DNA, the CDR3 is TGTGCCACCAGTGGACAGGGCAACCAGCCCCAGCATTTT.

This clone has more than one count but fewer than ten. The chain combines TRBV3-1 (or the pseudogene TRBV3-2) with TRBJ2-2, with 8 bases fitting TRBD1. Trimming removed 4 bases from V and 4 bases from J; junction bases left unmatched: 5. The germline V gene has CDR1 LGHDT and CDR2 YNNKEL (reference sequence). The CDR3 runs 15 residues. CDR3 sequence reads: CASSRQGTGTGELFF. In DNA, the CDR3 is TGTGCCAGCAGCCGACAGGGGACGGGCACCGGGGAGCTGTTTTTT.

This chain joins TRBV27 and TRBJ2-7; 9 positions agree with TRBD1. Germline CDR1 MNHEY, CDR2 SMNVEV (reference sequence). The CDR3 is 13 residues long. The V segment lost 8 bases and the J segment 3 bases; nucleotides outside the gene matches: 5. Here the CDR3 DNA reads TGTGCCAGCCGCGGGACAGGGAGCTACGAGCAGTACTTC. Translating it yields CASRGTGSYEQYF.

The chain has TRBV5-1 and TRBJ1-5; 11 bases map to TRBD1. The CDR3 runs to 15 residues. The V gene's germline CDR1 is SGHRS and CDR2 YFSETQ. V was clipped by 10 bases and J by 2 bases; unmatched bases: 8. CDR3: CAGTGGGRGNQPQHF. DNA of the CDR3: TGCGCCGGGACAGGGGGAGGGCGAGGCAATCAGCCCCAGCATTTT.

V and J are TRBV5-1 and TRBJ2-1; 11 bases are shared with TRBD2. Germline lookup yields CDR1 SGHRS and CDR2 YFSETQ. The CDR3 covers 15 residues. The V and J ends lost 1 base and 7 bases, in that order; junction bases with no gene match: 4. CDR3 DNA sequence: TGCGCCAGCAGCTTGACTAGCGGGAGAGGAAATGAGCAGTTCTTC. Amino acids: CASSLTSGRGNEQFF.

The rearrangement links TRBV28 to TRBJ2-4; the match to TRBD2 covers 7 bases. The CDR3 covers 13 residues. V shed 5 bases, J shed 3 bases, and the junction held 1 base outside the gene matches. CDR1 is MDHEN and CDR2 is SYDVKM in the germline V gene. CDR3 in DNA: TGTGCCAGCAGTCGGGACTACAAAAACATTCAGTACTTC. Protein: CASSRDYKNIQYF.

This clone was seen once. This CDR3 reads CASSLLAGVSYNEQFF. CDR3 DNA sequence: TGTGCCAGCAGCTTGCTAGCGGGAGTGTCCTACAATGAGCAGTTCTTC. The rearrangement uses TRBV5-4 and TRBJ2-1; 10 nucleotides align to TRBD2. The CDR3 is 16 amino acids. Germline V gives CDR1 SGHNT, CDR2 YYREEE (reference sequence). J lost 1 base, V lost 1 base, and 2 bases had no gene match.

The CDR3 reads CASSEYMNTEAFF. CDR3 bases: TGTGCCAGCAGTGAATATATGAACACTGAAGCTTTCTTT. The chain recombines TRBV25-1 with TRBJ1-1, with no clear D. Germline V CDR1 and CDR2: MGHDK, SYGVNS. The CDR3 covers 13 residues. Trimming stripped 0 bases from V and 0 bases from J, with 2 bases between.

The rearrangement uses TRBV6-2 or TRBV6-3 and TRBJ2-7; 11 nucleotides line up with TRBD1. The germline V gene encodes CDR1 MNHEY and CDR2 SVGEGT. Trimming took 0 bases from V and 2 from J; bases not matched to a gene: 0. This CDR3 has 15 amino acids. The CDR3 sequence is CASSYSGQGAYEQYF. As DNA, the CDR3 is TGTGCCAGCAGTTACTCGGGACAGGGGGCCTACGAGCAGTACTTC.

DNA for the CDR3: TGTGCCTGGAGTGTAGGGGGACAGGGGAATTCACCCCTCCACTTT. Translating it yields CAWSVGGQGNSPLHF. V gene TRBV30 combines with J gene TRBJ1-6; 10 bases fit TRBD1. The CDR3 covers 15 residues. The junction had 3 bases not matched to a gene; V was cut back by 0 bases and J by 7 bases. The V gene's germline CDR1 is GTSNPN and CDR2 SVGIG (reference sequence).

The chain carries TRBV7-2 and TRBJ1-6; no firm D call. This CDR3 spans 15 amino acids. The V and J ends lost 7 bases and 9 bases respectively, with 19 bases between them. Germline V gene sequence: CDR1 SGHTA, CDR2 FQGNSA. The CDR3, as DNA: TGTGCCAGCACCGGACTTGGGAACGTAGGTTCACCCCTCCACTTT. Residues: CASTGLGNVGSPLHF.

J is TRBJ2-3 and V is TRBV7-2; D is perhaps TRBD2 (7 bases). Germline CDR1 SGHTA, CDR2 FQGNSA. This CDR3 region has 14 residues. Trimming removed 5 bases from V and 1 base from J, with 10 bases in between. The DNA of the CDR3 is TGTGCCAGCAGCCAGGGGAGGGGCACAGATACGCAGTATTTT. Its protein product is CASSQGRGTDTQYF.

The gene calls are TRBV3-1 (or the pseudogene TRBV3-2) and TRBJ2-3; 12 bases are shared with TRBD2. This CDR3 comprises 22 residues. After removal of 0 bases from V and 2 bases from J, the junction contained 18 bases not matched to a gene. Germline values: CDR1 LGHDT, CDR2 YNNKEL (reference sequence). The CDR3 DNA is TGTGCCAGCAGCCAAGATAGGAGGCGGGGACTAGCGGGTCGTCACTTCACAGATACGCAGTATTTT. Protein sequence: CASSQDRRRGLAGRHFTDTQYF.

The rearrangement joins TRBV19 to TRBJ2-1, with TRBD2 matching 15 bases. Unmatched junction bases numbered 12, after V lost 6 bases and J lost 12 bases. Per the germline V gene, CDR1 is LNHDA and CDR2 is SQIVND (reference sequence). The CDR3 consists of 16 residues. CDR3 nucleotides: TGTGCCAGTAGATGGAGTCCGGGACTAGCGGGAGGTGTGCAGTTCTTC. Its protein product is CASRWSPGLAGGVQFF.

The CDR3 sequence: CASSLGVAGVSYNEQFF. DNA of the CDR3: TGTGCCAGCAGCTTGGGGGTAGCGGGGGTCTCCTACAATGAGCAGTTCTTC. The gene calls are TRBV5-8 and TRBJ2-1; 9 positions match TRBD2. The ends lost 0 bases at V and 0 bases at J; junction bases unmatched: 4. Germline V CDR1 and CDR2: SGHTS, YDEGEE. The CDR3 has 17 amino acids.

The CDR3 DNA reads as TGTGCCTGGAAGTCAGGCTCGGGCTTCCAGGGTGGCTACACCTTC. Encoded protein: CAWKSGSGFQGGYTF. This chain connects TRBV30 to TRBJ1-2; tentatively, D is TRBD1 (5 bases). CDR1 is GTSNPN, CDR2 SVGIG, per germline (reference sequence). The CDR3 contains 15 residues. Trimming removed 4 bases from V and 7 bases from J, with 22 bases in between.

This clone has just one count. The chain employs TRBV5-4 and TRBJ2-7; a possible D gene is TRBD2 (8 bases). With 4 bases removed from V and 2 bases from J, the gap between germline ends came to 16 bases. Germline assignment: CDR1 SGHNT and CDR2 YYREEE (reference sequence). This CDR3 spans 15 amino acids. This CDR3 reads CASSPGGGQTYEQYF. The DNA of the CDR3 is TGTGCCAGCAGCCCGGGAGGGGGCCAAACCTACGAGCAGTACTTC.

This clone was seen at least ten times. The chain uses TRBV11-2 and TRBJ2-1; D unclear. CDR1 and CDR2 from the germline V gene are SGHAT and FQNNGV. The CDR3 totals 15 residues. Trimming took off 3 bases at V and 0 bases at J, with 9 bases between the two ends. The CDR3 sequence is CASSFDPSSYNEQFF. CDR3 bases: TGTGCCAGCAGCTTCGATCCGAGCTCCTACAATGAGCAGTTCTTC.